This note documents a single TCR beta chain sequence. TRB rearrangements were amplified by touch-down multiplex PCR with mixed TRB-A/B primers. Using the multiplex PCR reads, TCRdb records one entry per CDR3 protein without DNA. Recorded here are around 11,000 distinct CDR3 sequences; the top ten clones represent 33%. TRB amplification used 250 ng of peripheral blood genomic DNA. The sample is drawn from a study of T cell clusters in autoimmune cytopenias. There are 15 residues in the CDR3. CDR1 and CDR2 from the germline V gene are MNHNS and SASEGT. Another study also made use of these data, one on T cell repertoires in aging, cancer and after chemotherapy. That paper states: Healthy donors lost TCR diversity with age mainly through richness, cancer patients through richness and evenness.

The sample taken for sequencing was peripheral blood. The sequence was collected from a human donor in good health. The chain links TRBV6-1 to TRBJ2-1; as DNA is missing, the TRBD2 call by TCRdb cannot be tested. The CDR3 sequence is CASRGGGVAGGKQFF.